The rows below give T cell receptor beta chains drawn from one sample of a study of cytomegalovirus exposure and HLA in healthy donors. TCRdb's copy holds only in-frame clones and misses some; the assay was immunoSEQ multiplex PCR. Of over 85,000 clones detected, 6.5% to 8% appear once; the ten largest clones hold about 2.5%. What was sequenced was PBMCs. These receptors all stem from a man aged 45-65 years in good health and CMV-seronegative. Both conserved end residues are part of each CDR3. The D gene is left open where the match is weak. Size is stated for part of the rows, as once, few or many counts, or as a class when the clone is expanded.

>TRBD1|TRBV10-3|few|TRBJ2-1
CAIRPYNSGTGVYNEQFF
TGTGCCATCAGGCCGTATAACTCCGGGACAGGGGTATACAATGAGCAGTTCTTC
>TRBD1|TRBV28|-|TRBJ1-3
CASSLRQGALSGNTIYF
TGTGCCAGCAGTTTAAGGCAGGGGGCTCTTTCGGGAAACACCATATATTTT
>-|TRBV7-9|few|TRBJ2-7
CASSLMGGAKDEQYF
TGTGCCAGCAGCTTAATGGGGGGGGCGAAGGACGAGCAGTACTTC
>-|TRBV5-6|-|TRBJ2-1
CASSLGGSVVYNEQFF
TGTGCCAGCAGCTTGGGAGGTAGCGTCGTCTACAATGAGCAGTTCTTC
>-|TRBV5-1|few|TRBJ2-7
CASSLGSPYEQYF
TGCGCCAGCAGCTTGGGCAGTCCCTACGAGCAGTACTTC
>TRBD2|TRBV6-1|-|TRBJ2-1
CASSEVTSGRNEQFF
TGTGCCAGCAGTGAAGTAACTAGCGGTAGGAATGAGCAGTTCTTC
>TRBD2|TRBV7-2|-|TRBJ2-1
CASSLADSGRLHEQFF
TGTGCCAGCAGCTTAGCTGATAGCGGGAGGTTACATGAGCAGTTCTTC
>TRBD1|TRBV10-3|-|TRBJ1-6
CASGTGTGPVSPLHF
TGTGCCTCGGGAACCGGGACAGGCCCCGTGTCACCCCTCCACTTT
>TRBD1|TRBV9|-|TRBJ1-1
CASSVVGQGKSEAFF
TGTGCCAGCAGCGTAGTTGGACAGGGCAAGAGTGAAGCTTTCTTT
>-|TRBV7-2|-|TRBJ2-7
CASSMRPGHPYEQYF
TGTGCCAGCAGCATGAGACCGGGACACCCTTACGAGCAGTACTTC
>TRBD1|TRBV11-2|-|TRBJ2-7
CASSFGQGVSYEQYF
TGTGCCAGCAGCTTTGGACAGGGGGTATCGTACGAGCAGTACTTC
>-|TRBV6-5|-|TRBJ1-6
CASSPYTNYNSPLHF
TGTGCCAGCAGTCCCTATACCAACTATAATTCACCCCTCCACTTT
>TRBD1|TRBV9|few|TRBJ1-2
CASSVDGQGAGYTF
TGTGCCAGCAGCGTGGACGGACAGGGGGCTGGCTACACCTTC
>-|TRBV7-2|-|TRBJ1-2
CASSPERGYTF
TGTGCCAGCAGCCCAGAGAGGGGCTACACCTTC
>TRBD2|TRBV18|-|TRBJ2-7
CASSPPGREGTGEQYF
TGTGCCAGCTCACCACCAGGCAGGGAGGGCACTGGCGAGCAGTACTTC
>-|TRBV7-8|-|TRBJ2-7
CASSFYTGNEQYF
TGTGCCAGCAGCTTTTATACAGGGAACGAGCAGTACTTC
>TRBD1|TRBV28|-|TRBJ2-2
CASTPLYTGGAKLFF
TGTGCCAGCACCCCCTTGTATACAGGGGGCGCGAAGCTGTTTTTT
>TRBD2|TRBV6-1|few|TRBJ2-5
CASRLAGGVTQYF
TGTGCCAGCAGATTAGCGGGAGGGGTGACCCAGTACTTC
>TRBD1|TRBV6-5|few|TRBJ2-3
CASSYANRGVTDTQYF
TGTGCCAGCAGTTACGCCAACAGGGGTGTCACAGATACGCAGTATTTT
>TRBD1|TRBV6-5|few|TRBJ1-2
CASSTGGWDGYTF
TGTGCCAGCAGTACAGGGGGCTGGGATGGCTACACCTTC
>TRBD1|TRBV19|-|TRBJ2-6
CASSDRAGANVLTF
TGTGCCAGTAGTGACAGGGCTGGGGCCAACGTCCTGACTTTC
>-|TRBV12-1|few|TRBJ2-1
CASSGGLAVISQFF
TGTGCCAGCAGCGGGGGACTAGCGGTAATTTCTCAGTTCTTC
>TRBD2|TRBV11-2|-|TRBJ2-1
CASSLQGLAGGSYNEQFF
TGTGCCAGCAGCTTACAGGGGTTAGCGGGAGGTTCCTACAATGAGCAGTTCTTC
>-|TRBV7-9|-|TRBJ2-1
CAGGRARAYNEQFF
TGTGCCGGAGGGAGAGCTAGAGCATACAATGAGCAGTTCTTC
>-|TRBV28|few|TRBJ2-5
CASSHRDTLQEAQYF
TGTGCCAGCAGTCACCGGGACACACTTCAAGAGGCCCAGTACTTC
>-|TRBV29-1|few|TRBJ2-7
CSVEDRVEQYF
TGCAGCGTTGAAGATCGTGTTGAGCAGTACTTC
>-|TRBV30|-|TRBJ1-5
CAWRGARNQPQHF
TGTGCCTGGAGGGGGGCGCGGAATCAGCCCCAGCATTTT
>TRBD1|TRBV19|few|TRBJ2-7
CASSPKDRGPFSPYEQYF
TGTGCCAGTAGTCCCAAGGACAGGGGACCCTTTTCACCCTACGAGCAGTACTTC
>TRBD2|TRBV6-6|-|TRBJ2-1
CASTIGLAGGNEQFF
TGTGCCAGCACCATCGGACTAGCGGGAGGCAATGAGCAGTTCTTC
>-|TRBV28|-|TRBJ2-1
CASSFLQGHEQFF
TGTGCCAGCAGTTTCTTACAGGGCCATGAGCAGTTCTTC
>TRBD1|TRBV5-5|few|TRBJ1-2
CASSWTGREYGYTF
TGTGCCAGCAGCTGGACAGGGAGAGAGTATGGCTACACCTTC
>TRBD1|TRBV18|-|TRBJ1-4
CASSPGTVNEKLFF
TGTGCCAGCTCACCCGGGACAGTTAATGAAAAACTGTTTTTT
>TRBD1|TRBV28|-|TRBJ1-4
CASSSARQGGREKLFF
TGTGCCAGCAGTTCGGCAAGACAGGGGGGCCGTGAAAAACTGTTTTTT
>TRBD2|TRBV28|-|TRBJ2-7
CASSPGTSGTGRPYEQYF
TGTGCCAGCAGCCCCGGGACTAGCGGGACCGGCAGGCCCTACGAGCAGTACTTC
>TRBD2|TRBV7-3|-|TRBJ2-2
CASSWAPGLAGDGELFF
TGTGCCAGCAGCTGGGCCCCGGGACTAGCGGGAGACGGGGAGCTGTTTTTT
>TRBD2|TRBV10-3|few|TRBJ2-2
CAIRRTGALAGGDGGELFF
TGTGCCATCAGGAGGACAGGGGCTCTAGCGGGAGGGGACGGCGGGGAGCTGTTTTTT
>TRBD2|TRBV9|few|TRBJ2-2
CASSVEGLAGEPFWSNTGELFF
TGTGCCAGCAGCGTAGAGGGACTAGCGGGAGAACCTTTCTGGTCGAACACCGGGGAGCTGTTTTTT
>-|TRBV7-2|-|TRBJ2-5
CASSPGTPPRYF
TGTGCCAGCAGCCCAGGGACTCCCCCCCGGTACTTC
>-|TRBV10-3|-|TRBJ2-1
CAIRPDSSGNEQFF
TGTGCCATCAGGCCGGACTCCTCCGGTAATGAGCAGTTCTTC
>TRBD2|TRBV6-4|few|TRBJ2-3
CASSDLAGGDTQYF
TGTGCCAGCAGTGACCTAGCGGGGGGGGATACGCAGTATTTT
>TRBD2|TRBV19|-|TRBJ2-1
CASLGLDPYNEQFF
TGTGCCAGCCTAGGACTAGACCCCTACAATGAGCAGTTCTTC
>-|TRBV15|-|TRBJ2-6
CATSTTRGSGANVLTF
TGTGCCACCAGCACCACACGCGGCTCTGGGGCCAACGTCCTGACTTTC
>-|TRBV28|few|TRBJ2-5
CASSLVWETQYF
TGTGCCAGCAGCCTAGTGTGGGAGACCCAGTACTTC
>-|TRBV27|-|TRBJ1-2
CASSPRGNYGYTF
TGTGCCAGCAGTCCCAGGGGAAACTATGGCTACACCTTC
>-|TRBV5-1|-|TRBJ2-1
CASSQHPGTATNEQFF
TGCGCCAGCAGCCAACACCCCGGGACTGCTACCAATGAGCAGTTCTTC
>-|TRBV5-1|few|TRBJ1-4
CASSLDQGNEKLFF
TGCGCCAGCAGCTTGGATCAGGGGAATGAAAAACTGTTTTTT
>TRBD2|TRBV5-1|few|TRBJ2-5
CASSLAPGGGETQYF
TGCGCCAGCAGCTTGGCCCCGGGGGGTGGAGAGACCCAGTACTTC
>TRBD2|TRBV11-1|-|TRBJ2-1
CASSLATLAGGEDNEQFF
TGTGCCAGCAGCTTAGCGACCCTGGCGGGAGGGGAGGACAATGAGCAGTTCTTC
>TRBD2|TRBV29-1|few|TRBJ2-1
CSVEKGEQREWDNEQFF
TGCAGCGTTGAAAAGGGGGAGCAGCGGGAGTGGGACAATGAGCAGTTCTTC
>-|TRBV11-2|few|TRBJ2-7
CASTRTGGDYEQYF
TGTGCCAGCACCAGAACCGGAGGAGATTACGAGCAGTACTTC
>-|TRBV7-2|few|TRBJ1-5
CASSHVNQPQHF
TGTGCCAGCAGCCATGTGAATCAGCCCCAGCATTTT